This TCR beta chain was captured by sequencing in a study of HIV-infected children after antiretroviral therapy interruption. About the study: Median age was 9.5 years (interruption) and more than 7 years (continuous). Recorded EBV and CMV exposure existed for most children.

In this sample, this clonotype turned up many times. As yet, its antigen is unknown. Regarding treatment: PENTA 11 planned treatment interruption arm or continuous ART arm. Unique molecular identifiers were included in an RNA-based 3' RACE TCR library. In TCRdb, the 3' RACE reads were re-called with MiXCR into one record per CDR3 protein. The profile shows more than 35,000 distinct CDR3 sequences, less than 8.5% of them singletons. General study results and limits: The CD45RA+ naive sort may contain some EMRA or stem memory cells.

This CDR3 contains 13 residues. Germline-derived CDR1 and CDR2 are SGHTA and FQGNSA. Between the trimmed V and J ends, which lost 5 bases and 3 bases, there was a span of 11 bases. This rearrangement joins TRBV7-2 to TRBJ2-7; perhaps D is TRBD1 or TRBD2 (5 bases each). Sample: CD45RA+ CD4+ T cells from PBMCs, pooled from several time points, taken from a donor given antiretroviral therapy, either interrupted or continuous. Regarding subset: naive CD4+ CD45RA+ CD45RO- T cells. The TCR sequence derives from a pool of human donors with HIV. The CDR3 bases are TGTGCCAGCAGCCTAAAGAGGGGCTACGAGCAGTACTTC. It encodes CASSLKRGYEQYF. The full variable domain, its missing parts supplied by reference TRBV7-2 and TRBJ2-7, is GAGVSQSPSNKVTEKGKDVELRCDPISGHTALYWYRQSLGQGLEFLIYFQGNSAPDKSGLPSDRFSAERTGGSVSTLTIQRTQQEDSAVYLCASSLKRGYEQYFGPGTRLTVT.